This TCR beta chain originates from a study of control samples from healthy donors and cancer patients. Profiling relied on immunoSEQ multiplex PCR, and the TCRdb table lists in-frame clones only, not all of them. The table lists tens of thousands of clones, roughly four fifths of them singletons. Sequencing used PBMCs. The sequence was obtained from a man aged 60 to 75 with colorectal cancer.

As DNA, the CDR3 is TGTGCCACCAGTGATTTGCGAGGGGGTGAGCAGTTCTTC. This codes for CATSDLRGGEQFF. The chain couples TRBV24-1 to TRBJ2-1, with D perhaps TRBD1 (6 bases). This CDR3 has 13 amino acids. Trimming took off 0 bases at V and 9 bases at J, with 8 bases between the two ends. Germline CDR1 and CDR2: KGHDR and SFDVKD.